This entry concerns a single TCR beta chain. J lost 7 bases, V lost 11 bases, and 12 bases had no gene match. This CDR3 spans 13 amino acids. From germline, CDR1 is LGHDT and CDR2 YNNKEL (reference sequence). These data originate in a study of blood T cell repertoires in COVID-19. The assay was immunoSEQ multiplex PCR, and TCRdb's table has in-frame clones only and misses some. This repertoire shows about 230,000 clones, 80% to 90% found once; its top ten account for more than 1.2%. The source material was peripheral blood. This TCR derives from a woman in her thirties or forties who had recovered from COVID-19. The chain recombines TRBV3-1 (or the pseudogene TRBV3-2) with TRBJ2-5; TRBD1 aligns across 8 bases. CDR3 sequence (DNA): TGTGCCGGCCTCAGGGGGCGAGGGGTGACCCAGTACTTC. Its protein is CAGLRGRGVTQYF.